This T cell receptor (beta chain) is from a study of T-cell memory formation after mild COVID-19. In the study overall: Largely donor-specific TCR clusters were found.

The TCR alpha and TCR beta cDNA libraries, bearing sample barcodes and UMIs, were generated by 5'RACE using constant-segment primers. TCRdb independently ran MiXCR on the 5' RACE reads; one entry per CDR3 protein. The sample shows about 390,000 distinct CDR3 sequences, roughly 15% of them seen only once. General study points: Shrinking CD4+ clones resided mostly in CM and EM, and CD8+ ones in EMRA. Clones from the second wave (peaking day 37) had unconfirmed SARS-CoV-2 specificity.

Germline lookup yields CDR1 LGHNA and CDR2 YSLEER. The CDR3 is 17 residues long. With 5 bases removed from V and 0 bases from J, the gap between germline ends came to 14 bases. This clonotype was counted between two and nine times. What it recognizes is unknown. The J gene is TRBJ2-6, the V gene TRBV4-3; a possible D gene is TRBD1 (5 bases). The source is a man in his late teens or twenties who had mild COVID-19 (a few samples of this study predate the infection). Cell type and time point are not known. Sample: PBMCs or a T cell subset sorted from them (not recorded which). CDR3 DNA sequence: TGCGCCAGCAGCGAAAAGACAGCAAGCTCTGGGGCCAACGTCCTGACTTTC. It codes for CASSEKTASSGANVLTF.